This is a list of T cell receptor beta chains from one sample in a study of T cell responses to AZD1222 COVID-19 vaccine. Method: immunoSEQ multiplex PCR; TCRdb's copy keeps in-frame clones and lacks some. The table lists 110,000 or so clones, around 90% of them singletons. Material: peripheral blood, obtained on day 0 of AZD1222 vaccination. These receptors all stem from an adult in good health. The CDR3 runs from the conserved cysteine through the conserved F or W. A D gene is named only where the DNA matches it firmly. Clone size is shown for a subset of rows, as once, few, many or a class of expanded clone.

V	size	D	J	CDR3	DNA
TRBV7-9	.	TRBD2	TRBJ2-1	CASSLSGIGVSGFF	TGTGCCAGCAGCCTCAGCGGGATCGGGGTTTCGGGTTTCTTC
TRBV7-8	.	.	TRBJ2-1	CASSLDRPPAEQFF	TGTGCCAGCAGCTTAGATCGGCCGCCCGCGGAGCAGTTCTTC
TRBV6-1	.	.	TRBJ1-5	CASSEPGLSSNQPQHF	TGTGCCAGCAGTGAACCGGGACTCAGTAGCAATCAGCCCCAGCATTTT
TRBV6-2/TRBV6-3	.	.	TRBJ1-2	CASSYMTANYGYTF	TGTGCCAGCAGTTACATGACAGCGAACTATGGCTACACCTTC
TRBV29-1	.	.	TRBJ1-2	CSASTEINYGYTF	TGCAGCGCATCGACAGAGATTAACTATGGCTACACCTTC
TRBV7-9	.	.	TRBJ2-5	CASSLGAKDASVETQYF	TGTGCCAGCAGCTTAGGGGCGAAGGATGCTTCTGTTGAGACCCAGTACTTC
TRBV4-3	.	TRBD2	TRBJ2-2	CASSQAPHPSGGLTGELFF	TGCGCCAGCAGCCAAGCGCCACACCCTAGCGGGGGGTTAACCGGGGAGCTGTTTTTT
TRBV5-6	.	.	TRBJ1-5	CASSRQGGVAQHF	TGTGCCAGCAGCCGCCAGGGTGGGGTGGCCCAGCATTTT
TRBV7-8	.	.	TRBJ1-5	CASASRGPYQPQHF	TGTGCCAGCGCCTCAAGGGGACCTTATCAGCCCCAGCATTTT
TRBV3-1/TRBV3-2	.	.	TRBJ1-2	CASSQDRTDPYGYTF	TGTGCCAGCAGCCAAGATAGGACCGACCCCTATGGCTACACCTTC
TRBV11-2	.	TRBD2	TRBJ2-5	CASSLWLAGVETQYF	TGTGCCAGCAGCTTATGGCTAGCGGGAGTGGAGACCCAGTACTTC
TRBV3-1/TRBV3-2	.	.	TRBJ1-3	CASSPGVGNGNTIYF	TGTGCCAGCAGCCCCGGCGTAGGGAATGGAAACACCATATATTTT
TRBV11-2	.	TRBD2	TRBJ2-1	CASRRPSGGLYNEQFF	TGTGCCAGCAGGAGGCCTAGCGGGGGACTCTACAATGAGCAGTTCTTC
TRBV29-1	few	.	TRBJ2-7	CSVNMGTSEQYF	TGCAGCGTGAATATGGGCACTTCGGAGCAGTACTTC
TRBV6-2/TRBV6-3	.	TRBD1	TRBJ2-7	CASSHGTGGLYRLSYEQYF	TGTGCCAGCAGCCACGGGACAGGGGGCTTGTATCGACTATCCTACGAGCAGTACTTC
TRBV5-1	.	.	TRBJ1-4	CASSLALGGEKLFF	TGCGCCAGCAGCTTGGCCTTGGGGGGTGAAAAACTGTTTTTT